Each of the 25 T cell receptor beta chains below was sequenced from the same sample in a study of blood T cell repertoires in COVID-19. Measured with immunoSEQ multiplex PCR; TCRdb has only the in-frame clones, and not every one. The sample lists about 180,000 clones, over 70% seen once, with 13% to 15% in the top ten. What was sequenced was PBMCs or T cells enriched from blood (not recorded which). These receptors came from a man in his sixties who had been exposed to COVID-19.

The chain couples TRBV11-2 to TRBJ2-7, with D perhaps TRBD2 (5 bases). Trimming removed 4 bases from V and 6 bases from J, with 19 bases in between. Germline-derived CDR1 and CDR2 are SGHAT and FQNNGV. The CDR3 length is 15 residues. CDR3 bases: TGTGCCAGCAGCTCCAAGGTCCAGCCGGGAACCGAGCAGTACTTC. Protein sequence: CASSSKVQPGTEQYF. The full variable domain, completed using reference TRBV11-2 and TRBJ2-7, is EAGVAQSPRYKIIEKRQSVAFWCNPISGHATLYWYQQILGQGPKLLIQFQNNGVVDDSQLPKDRFSAERLKGVDSTLKIQPAKLEDSAVYLCASSSKVQPGTEQYFGPGTRLTVT.

The chain is built from TRBV10-3 and TRBJ2-7; TRBD1 matches at 7 bases. Germline assignment: CDR1 ENHRY and CDR2 SYGVKD. The V segment lost 6 bases and the J segment 3 bases; nucleotides outside the gene matches: 8. This CDR3 spans 14 amino acids. CDR3 sequence reads: CAIRAPDRLYEQYF. The CDR3 coding sequence is TGTGCCATCAGGGCCCCGGACAGGCTCTACGAGCAGTACTTC.

The V call is TRBV6-1, the J call TRBJ2-1; 8 bases are a match to TRBD1. Germline CDR1 reads MNHNS; CDR2 reads SASEGT. The trim removed 3 bases at V and 1 base at J, leaving 8 bases unmatched. The CDR3 is 17 residues long. The CDR3 bases are TGTGCCAGCAGTGAGGGGCAGGGGGCTGTTTCCTACAATGAGCAGTTCTTC. Its protein product is CASSEGQGAVSYNEQFF.

J is TRBJ2-1 and V is TRBV5-4; D may be TRBD2 (6 bases). CDR1 is SGHNT and CDR2 is YYREEE in the germline V gene (reference sequence). With 0 bases removed from V and 3 bases from J, the gap between germline ends came to 10 bases. The CDR3 loop spans 15 amino acids. CDR3 protein: CASSLVSSVYNEQFF. CDR3 sequence (DNA): TGTGCCAGCAGCTTGGTTTCTAGCGTCTACAATGAGCAGTTCTTC.

The chain links TRBV7-9 to TRBJ2-3; tentative D call: TRBD1 (7 bases). Germline CDR1 and CDR2: SEHNR and FQNEAQ (reference sequence). This CDR3 region has 16 residues. Trimming removed 5 bases at V and 1 base at J, with 16 bases between. CDR3 in DNA: TGTGCCAGCAGCCAGGGGGGACTCCCAGGCACAGATACGCAGTATTTT. Protein: CASSQGGLPGTDTQYF.

This chain connects TRBV5-1 to TRBJ2-1; tentatively, D is TRBD2 (5 bases). From germline, CDR1 is SGHRS and CDR2 YFSETQ. The CDR3 runs to 18 residues. V lost 0 bases, J lost 0 bases, and 16 bases lay in between. DNA of the CDR3: TGCGCCAGCAGCTTGGTCCCGGGTGGAGCGGACTCCTACAATGAGCAGTTCTTC. Its protein product is CASSLVPGGADSYNEQFF.

This chain uses TRBV9 with TRBJ2-2, with 8 nucleotides matching TRBD2. The CDR3 spans 15 residues. Germline-derived CDR1 and CDR2 are SGDLS and YYNGEE. The V gene end was trimmed by 0 bases and the J gene end by 6 bases; junction bases not matched to a gene: 4. CDR3 loop: CASSVVIAGPGELFF. The CDR3 nucleotides are TGTGCCAGCAGCGTAGTAATAGCGGGACCCGGGGAGCTGTTTTTT.

The J gene is TRBJ1-4, the V gene TRBV11-2, with D unresolved. V dropped 3 bases and J dropped 6 bases, with 11 bases sitting between them. CDR3 size: 14 residues. The germline V gene encodes CDR1 SGHAT and CDR2 FQNNGV. The CDR3 protein is CASSFRRLDEKLFF. CDR3 nucleotides: TGTGCCAGCAGCTTTAGGCGGTTAGATGAAAAACTGTTTTTT.

The CDR3 nucleotides read TGTGCCAGCAGCCAGACAGAATTGAACACTGAAGCTTTCTTT. It is translated as CASSQTELNTEAFF. The chain has TRBV7-8 and TRBJ1-1; D is possibly TRBD1 (5 bases). Germline V gives CDR1 SGHVS, CDR2 FQNEAQ. V lost 5 bases and J lost 0, with 10 bases in between. The CDR3 is 14 amino acids.

Only a few counts were recorded for this clone. The chain is built from TRBV5-1 and TRBJ2-1, with 11 bases aligning to TRBD2. After removal of 5 bases from V and 6 bases from J, the junction contained 4 bases not matched to a gene. Germline V lookup: CDR1 SGHRS, CDR2 YFSETQ. CDR3 size: 14 residues. CDR3 bases: TGCGCCAGCAGTCTCCTAGCGGGGGGCAATGAGCAGTTCTTC. Its protein product is CASSLLAGGNEQFF.

The chain is built from TRBV11-2 and TRBJ1-1, with 8 bases fitting TRBD1. V shed 4 bases, J shed 4 bases, and the junction held 8 bases outside the gene matches. Germline V gene lookup returns CDR1 SGHAT and CDR2 FQNNGV. The CDR3 length is 15 residues. CDR3 in amino acids: CASSSRQGTGTEAFF. As DNA, the CDR3 is TGTGCCAGCAGCTCACGACAGGGGACGGGCACTGAAGCTTTCTTT.

The V and J genes are TRBV9 and TRBJ2-1; 7 nucleotides align to TRBD1. Germline-derived CDR1 and CDR2 are SGDLS and YYNGEE. J lost 5 bases, V lost 4 bases, and 12 bases had no gene match. The CDR3 is 16 residues long. The DNA of the CDR3 is TGTGCCAGCAGCTCGACGACAGGGCCGTTGAACAATGAGCAGTTCTTC. Protein sequence: CASSSTTGPLNNEQFF.

The rearrangement links TRBV19 to TRBJ1-5; 8 bases are a match to TRBD1. Germline CDR1 reads LNHDA; CDR2 reads SQIVND (reference sequence). The CDR3 length is 16 residues. The J segment lost 2 bases and the V segment lost 2 bases, leaving 5 bases of the junction unmatched. In nucleotides, the CDR3 is TGTGCCAGTAGTATAACGACAGGGGCAGGCAATCAGCCCCAGCATTTT. Protein product: CASSITTGAGNQPQHF.

V usage is TRBV5-1 and J usage is TRBJ2-7, with D possibly matching TRBD2 (5 bases). V was shortened by 0 bases and J by 0 bases, with 7 bases between the two germline ends. Per the germline V gene, CDR1 is SGHRS and CDR2 is YFSETQ. This CDR3 is built from 14 residues. CDR3 residues: CASSLAGTSYEQYF. For the CDR3, the DNA is TGCGCCAGCAGCTTGGCGGGAACCTCCTACGAGCAGTACTTC.

This clone showed up just a few times. The V call is TRBV19, the J call TRBJ2-1; TRBD2 matches 11 bases. The CDR3 is 16 amino acids. V lost 5 bases to trimming and J lost 7 bases; unmatched junction nucleotides: 10. The germline gives CDR1 LNHDA, CDR2 SQIVND (reference sequence). CDR3 DNA: TGTGCCAGTAGTTATCATAGCGGGAGGGCCAGGAATGAGCAGTTCTTC. This gives the protein CASSYHSGRARNEQFF.

This clone occurred once. The chain couples TRBV24-1 to TRBJ2-2; D gene uncertain. V was clipped by 8 bases and J by 3 bases, with 6 bases between them. Per the germline V gene, CDR1 is KGHDR and CDR2 is SFDVKD. CDR3 length equals 12 residues. The CDR3 DNA is TGTGCCACCACAGGCGACACCGGGGAGCTGTTTTTT. Its translation: CATTGDTGELFF.

The rearrangement uses TRBV2 and TRBJ2-1, with D unresolved. This CDR3 contains 14 residues. Trimming cost V 2 bases and J 4 bases, with 9 bases left between them. CDR1 and CDR2 from the germline V gene are SNHLY and FYNNEI. The CDR3 sequence: CASSEIAEYNEQFF. The CDR3 DNA reads TGTGCCAGCAGTGAAATAGCCGAGTACAATGAGCAGTTCTTC.

The genes are TRBV15 and TRBJ1-3; no firm D call. The CDR3 sequence is 18 residues long. V was trimmed by 3 bases and J by 4 bases, leaving 22 bases between them. CDR1 is LNHNV, CDR2 YYDKDF, per germline (reference sequence). The CDR3 DNA reads TGTGCCACCAGCAGTTCCGCCCCGGCGGGGATCTTGGGAAACACCATATATTTT. Translated: CATSSSAPAGILGNTIYF.

This clone has more than one count but fewer than ten. The sample contains more than one DNA sequence encoding this CDR3. The J gene is TRBJ2-3, the V gene TRBV5-1, with D hard to call. Germline CDR1 reads SGHRS; CDR2 reads YFSETQ. Trimming took 4 bases from V and 0 from J, leaving 12 bases between them. CDR3 size: 15 residues. Here the CDR3 reads CASSRSGISTDTQYF. The CDR3 bases are TGCGCCAGCAGCCGGAGTGGCATCAGCACAGATACGCAGTATTTT. Drawing the rest from reference TRBV5-1 and TRBJ2-3, the complete variable domain is KAGVTQTPRYLIKTRGQQVTLSCSPISGHRSVSWYQQTPGQGLQFLFEYFSETQRNKGNFPGRFSGRQFSNSRSEMNVSTLELGDSALYLCASSRSGISTDTQYFGPGTRLTVL.

CDR3 in amino acids: CASSPGTGIGELFF. As DNA, the CDR3 is TGTGCCAGCAGCCCCGGGACAGGGATCGGGGAGCTGTTTTTT. The rearrangement joins TRBV7-7 to TRBJ2-2, with 9 bases that match TRBD1. Trimming at V came to 5 bases and at J to 7 bases, leaving 5 bases not matched to a gene. Looked up from germline, CDR1 is SSHAT and CDR2 is FNYEAQ (reference sequence). This CDR3 comprises 14 residues.

This sequence joins TRBV18 and TRBJ1-1, with a weak D call TRBD1 (6 bases). Trimming cost V 2 bases and J 5 bases, with 12 bases left between them. CDR1 is KGHSH and CDR2 is LQKENI in the germline V gene. The CDR3 contains 14 residues. This CDR3 is CASSPKQGSTEAFF. CDR3 coding DNA: TGTGCCAGCTCACCAAAACAGGGTTCGACTGAAGCTTTCTTT.

This rearrangement joins TRBV16 to TRBJ1-1; possibly TRBD1 for D (5 bases). V dropped 5 bases and J dropped 1 base, with 14 bases sitting between them. Germline V gives CDR1 KGHSY, CDR2 FQNENV. The CDR3 has 15 amino acids. The CDR3: CASSVEGRRNTEAFF. CDR3 coding DNA: TGTGCCAGCAGCGTGGAGGGGCGGAGGAACACTGAAGCTTTCTTT.

The V and J genes are TRBV7-2 and TRBJ2-2, with 7 bases identical to TRBD2. The V segment lost 6 bases and the J segment 5 bases; nucleotides outside the gene matches: 15. This CDR3 is 17 amino acids long. CDR1 SGHTA and CDR2 FQGNSA come from the germline V gene. This CDR3 is CASSSTLRLAWTGELFF. The CDR3 region has the DNA TGTGCCAGCAGTTCCACCCTACGACTAGCCTGGACCGGGGAGCTGTTTTTT.

V is TRBV9 and J is TRBJ2-5, with 8 bases aligning to TRBD1. After removal of 6 bases from V and 5 bases from J, the junction contained 12 bases not matched to a gene. The CDR3 covers 15 residues. In germline, CDR1 is SGDLS, CDR2 YYNGEE. CDR3 sequence reads: CASTSDRGTGETQYF. The CDR3, as DNA: TGTGCCAGCACCTCAGACAGGGGAACAGGGGAGACCCAGTACTTC.

J is TRBJ1-1 and V is TRBV29-1; D remains ambiguous. There are 11 residues in the CDR3. The germline V gene encodes CDR1 SQVTM and CDR2 ANQGSEA. Trimming left V 8 bases short and J 6 bases short, with 13 bases between. Here the CDR3 reads CSFRFGPEAFF. CDR3 DNA sequence: TGCAGCTTTCGTTTTGGCCCTGAAGCTTTCTTT.